Each of the 25 T cell receptor beta chains below was sequenced from the same sample in a study of identical twins. TCRdb reprocessed the 5' RACE reads with MiXCR, giving one entry per CDR3 protein. This repertoire shows 600,000 to 700,000 distinct CDR3 sequences, less than 25% found once; its top ten account for approximately 4.3%. The same specimen was also included in a second study, on T cells expressing NK-cell markers.

What was sequenced was PBMCs. These receptors were collected from a young woman in good health.

The gene calls are TRBV6-5 and TRBJ2-2; no firm D call. V lost 4 bases to trimming and J lost 1 base, with 16 bases between them. The CDR3 consists of 17 residues. Looked up from germline, CDR1 is MNHEY and CDR2 is SVGAGI. CDR3: CASSSFLRAENTGELFF. The CDR3 region has the DNA TGTGCCAGCAGTTCCTTCCTCCGGGCCGAGAACACCGGGGAGCTGTTTTTT.

The genes are TRBV5-1 and TRBJ2-3, with D perhaps matching TRBD1 (5 bases). The CDR3 has 13 residues. V lost 4 bases to trimming and J lost 5 bases, with 11 bases between them. Per the germline V gene, CDR1 is SGHRS and CDR2 is YFSETQ. The CDR3 bases are TGCGCCAGCAGCCCAGGGTCGGGAGATACGCAGTATTTT. As protein: CASSPGSGDTQYF.

This clonotype has just a few counts. The chain combines TRBV20-1 with TRBJ2-7; no clear D. Germline V gene data show CDR1 as DFQATT and CDR2 as SNEGSKA (reference sequence). CDR3 size: 14 residues. V dropped 3 bases and J dropped 0 bases, with 12 bases sitting between them. CDR3 DNA: TGCAGTGCTAGCCCAAGGTTCTACTCCTACGAGCAGTACTTC. Protein: CSASPRFYSYEQYF.

This clonotype was seen at least ten times. The chain uses TRBV6-4 and TRBJ2-1; D unclear. With 3 bases removed from V and 3 bases from J, the gap between germline ends came to 6 bases. The length of the CDR3 is 13 residues. The V gene's germline CDR1 is MRHNA and CDR2 SNTAGT. CDR3 protein: CASSENSYNEQFF. The CDR3 DNA is TGTGCCAGCAGTGAAAATAGCTACAATGAGCAGTTCTTC.

This clonotype was counted only a few times. The rearrangement links TRBV24-1 to TRBJ2-1; 10 nucleotides line up with TRBD2. J lost 4 bases, V lost 2 bases, and 4 bases had no gene match. The length of the CDR3 is 16 residues. Germline assignment: CDR1 KGHDR and CDR2 SFDVKD. CDR3 in amino acids: CATSDSLAGLYNEQFF. CDR3 nucleotides: TGTGCCACCAGTGATTCACTAGCGGGATTATACAATGAGCAGTTCTTC.

This clonotype was seen a few times. The rearrangement links TRBV7-9 to TRBJ2-3; 8 bases agree with TRBD2. The CDR3 totals 17 residues. Germline V gene sequence: CDR1 SEHNR, CDR2 FQNEAQ (reference sequence). Trimming cost V 2 bases and J 6 bases; bases outside gene matches: 13. CDR3 coding DNA: TGTGCCAGCAGCTTAAAGCGGGAGAGCTTGTGGGCGGATACGCAGTATTTT. Amino acids: CASSLKRESLWADTQYF. Full variable domain (missing parts from reference TRBV7-9 and TRBJ2-3): DTGVSQNPRHKITKRGQNVTFRCDPISEHNRLYWYRQTLGQGPEFLTYFQNEAQLEKSRLLSDRFSAERPKGSFSTLEIQRTEQGDSAMYLCASSLKRESLWADTQYFGPGTRLTVL.

This clonotype has a count of ten or more. The chain recombines TRBV10-3 with TRBJ2-1; 10 bases align to TRBD2. Germline values: CDR1 ENHRY, CDR2 SYGVKD. The CDR3 is 19 amino acids. The ends lost 2 bases at V and 2 bases at J; junction bases unmatched: 12. For the CDR3, the DNA is TGTGCCATCAGTGAGGGGGCTAGCGGGAGCCACCTTACCTACAATGAGCAGTTCTTC. The encoded protein is CAISEGASGSHLTYNEQFF.

CDR3 bases: TGTGCCAGCGGCGATCTGACAGGGGGCGAGGATACGCAGTATTTT. Its protein product is CASGDLTGGEDTQYF. V is TRBV2 and J is TRBJ2-3; 10 bases fit TRBD1. The CDR3 runs to 15 residues. Trimming at V came to 8 bases and at J to 6 bases, leaving 11 bases not matched to a gene. The germline CDR1 and CDR2 sequences are SNHLY and FYNNEI.

The V call is TRBV21-1, the J call TRBJ2-7; TRBD2, the table's D call, lacks a check against the DNA. TRBV21-1 is deemed a pseudogene. The CDR3 covers 18 residues. CDR3 loop: CASSTRRGLAGEFYEQYF. CDR3 nucleotide sequence: TGTGCCAGCAGCACCCGGAGGGGACTAGCGGGAGAATTCTACGAGCAGTACTTC.

There are many counts of this clonotype. The V gene is TRBV2, the J gene TRBJ1-2, with 8 bases lining up with TRBD1. The CDR3 has 14 residues. With V trimmed by 3 bases and J by 4 bases, 4 bases remained unmatched. The germline V gene encodes CDR1 SNHLY and CDR2 FYNNEI. The DNA of the CDR3 is TGTGCCAGCAGTGAGGACAGGGACGCCTATGGCTACACCTTC. Protein product: CASSEDRDAYGYTF.

This clonotype was recorded a few times. The chain links TRBV7-2 to TRBJ2-3; 8 positions agree with TRBD2. Germline V CDR1 and CDR2: SGHTA, FQGNSA. V lost 6 bases, J lost 11 bases, and 13 bases stayed unmatched. The CDR3 loop spans 14 amino acids. CDR3 sequence: CASSSSGVAGGQYF. The CDR3 nucleotides read TGTGCCAGCAGTTCCTCCGGGGTGGCGGGAGGGCAGTATTTT.

This clonotype was counted between two and nine times. The chain couples TRBV5-1 to TRBJ2-5, with unresolved D. The germline V gene has CDR1 SGHRS and CDR2 YFSETQ. Between the trimmed V and J ends, which lost 0 bases and 2 bases, there was a span of 8 bases. This CDR3 has 14 amino acids. The CDR3 protein is CASSLGATQETQYF. The CDR3 DNA reads as TGCGCCAGCAGCTTGGGGGCAACTCAAGAGACCCAGTACTTC.

V and J are TRBV7-9 and TRBJ2-1; D gene ambiguous. Germline V lookup: CDR1 SEHNR, CDR2 FQNEAQ (reference sequence). The CDR3 sequence is 14 residues long. Trimming cost V 6 bases and J 9 bases, with 18 bases left between them. The CDR3 spells CASSPSRAAVEQFF. DNA for the CDR3: TGTGCCAGCAGTCCCTCCCGTGCGGCTGTTGAGCAGTTCTTC.

This clonotype was picked up a small number of times. The V call is TRBV20-1, the J call TRBJ2-7; D is ambiguous. The germline V gene encodes CDR1 DFQATT and CDR2 SNEGSKA (reference sequence). The ends were cut back, 4 bases at V and 2 bases at J, with 9 bases in the middle. The CDR3 has 12 residues. In nucleotides, the CDR3 is TGCAGTGCTATCCCTGGGACCTACGAGCAGTACTTC. Its protein is CSAIPGTYEQYF.

The chain couples TRBV18 to TRBJ1-2; TRBD1 is a possible D gene (5 bases). Trimming removed 1 base at V and 2 bases at J, with 11 bases between. This CDR3 is built from 15 residues. Germline V gene lookup returns CDR1 KGHSH and CDR2 LQKENI. CDR3 nucleotide sequence: TGTGCCAGCTCACCACAGGCGACAGCGAACTATGGCTACACCTTC. Protein sequence: CASSPQATANYGYTF.

V usage is TRBV6-5 and J usage is TRBJ2-4, with a tentative D call TRBD1 (6 bases). Germline assignment: CDR1 MNHEY and CDR2 SVGAGI. V lost 0 bases to trimming and J lost 1 base, with 10 bases between them. There are 16 residues in the CDR3. Here the CDR3 reads CASSYSPGAAKNIQYF. CDR3 bases: TGTGCCAGCAGTTACTCGCCAGGGGCGGCCAAAAACATTCAGTACTTC.

This chain connects TRBV7-3 to TRBJ2-1; D tentatively fits TRBD1 or TRBD2 (5 bases each). V was pared by 1 base and J by 0 bases, with 25 bases between. The CDR3 consists of 21 residues. Germline CDR1 is SGHTA and CDR2 is FQGTGA. The CDR3 protein is CASSLIGDRVRGYSSYNEQFF. In DNA, the CDR3 is TGTGCCAGCAGCTTAATAGGGGACCGGGTCCGGGGATACAGCTCCTACAATGAGCAGTTCTTC.

V and J are TRBV5-1 and TRBJ2-7, with D unresolved. Germline CDR1 reads SGHRS; CDR2 reads YFSETQ. The CDR3 totals 16 residues. V was trimmed by 0 bases and J by 4 bases, leaving 17 bases between them. The CDR3 loop reads CASSLGPGRSTYEQYF. Written as DNA, the CDR3 is TGCGCCAGCAGCTTGGGGCCGGGTAGGTCGACATACGAGCAGTACTTC.

This clonotype was observed many times. The V gene is TRBV20-1, the J gene TRBJ1-1; no definite D call. The CDR3 runs to 15 residues. Germline-derived CDR1 and CDR2 are DFQATT and SNEGSKA (reference sequence). V was cut by 0 bases and J by 5 bases, with 16 bases left in between. In DNA form, the CDR3 reads TGCAGTGCTAGAGATAGGGCGCAGGCAAGGACTGAAGCTTTCTTT. Its protein product is CSARDRAQARTEAFF.

This clonotype showed up just a few times. CDR3 sequence: CSASWTGGTGELFF. In nucleotides, the CDR3 is TGCAGTGCTTCCTGGACAGGGGGTACCGGGGAGCTGTTTTTT. This rearrangement joins TRBV20-1 to TRBJ2-2; 10 positions agree with TRBD1. V shed 5 bases, J shed 5 bases, and the junction held 5 bases outside the gene matches. The CDR3 has 14 residues. The germline gives CDR1 DFQATT, CDR2 SNEGSKA (reference sequence).

This rearrangement joins TRBV12-3 or TRBV12-4 to TRBJ2-7; no firm D call. V was cut by 5 bases and J by 3 bases, with 14 bases left in between. There are 14 residues in the CDR3. In nucleotides, the CDR3 is TGTGCCAGCAGTAGGATAGGGCGGTTCTACGAGCAGTACTTC. This translates into CASSRIGRFYEQYF.

V and J are TRBV3-1 and TRBJ2-4; tentative D call: TRBD2 (5 bases). Germline V lookup: CDR1 LGHDT, CDR2 YNNKEL (reference sequence). Trimming stripped 2 bases from V and 3 bases from J, with 20 bases between. The CDR3 loop spans 18 amino acids. The CDR3 region has the DNA TGTGCCAGCAGCCAAAGCCCTTACCCCCAGCGGTGCAAAAACATTCAGTACTTC. Translated: CASSQSPYPQRCKNIQYF. Complete variable domain (other parts from reference TRBV3-1 and TRBJ2-4): DTAVSQTPKYLVTQMGNDKSIKCEQNLGHDTMYWYKQDSKKFLKIMFSYNNKELIINETVPNRFSPKSPDKAHLNLHINSLELGDSAVYFCASSQSPYPQRCKNIQYFGAGTRLSVL.

This clonotype turned up a few times. This chain uses TRBV20-1 with TRBJ2-5, with D possibly TRBD2 on 6 matching bases. Looked up from germline, CDR1 is DFQATT and CDR2 is SNEGSKA (reference sequence). V was trimmed by 5 bases and J by 2 bases, leaving 15 bases between them. The CDR3 is 14 residues long. CDR3: CSALGGGIQETQYF. DNA of the CDR3: TGCAGTGCTTTGGGAGGCGGGATACAAGAGACCCAGTACTTC.

The chain has TRBV6-1 and TRBJ2-7; weak D call: TRBD2 (6 bases). The CDR3 runs 14 residues. V gave up 6 bases and J gave up 3 bases, with 15 bases separating them. Germline CDR1 reads MNHNS; CDR2 reads SASEGT. The CDR3 spells CASRSPGGYYEQYF. Here the CDR3 DNA reads TGTGCCAGCAGGAGTCCCGGGGGTTACTACGAGCAGTACTTC.

This clonotype was seen only a few times. The V gene is TRBV5-6, the J gene TRBJ2-4; D remains ambiguous. In germline, CDR1 is SGHDT, CDR2 YYEEEE. V was cut by 4 bases and J by 1 base, with 12 bases left in between. This CDR3 contains 15 residues. The CDR3 DNA reads as TGTGCCAGCAGCAAGTTAGGGATCGCCAAAAACATTCAGTACTTC. Amino acid sequence: CASSKLGIAKNIQYF.